The rows below give T cell receptor beta chains drawn from one sample of a study of T-cell memory formation after mild COVID-19. In TCRdb, the 5' RACE reads were re-called with MiXCR into one record per CDR3 protein. This table holds 300,000 to 400,000 distinct CDR3 sequences, approximately 15% found once. The specimen was PBMCs or a T cell subset sorted from them (not recorded which). These receptors were obtained from a man younger than 35 who had mild COVID-19 (a few samples of this study predate the infection). Cell type and time point are not known. CDR3s include the opening cysteine and the closing phenylalanine or tryptophan. Fields, in order: clone size, J gene, V gene, D gene, CDR3 DNA, CDR3 protein. A D gene is named only where the DNA matches it firmly. Expanded clones are given a class, and other clones once, few, many or no size at all.

few	TRBJ1-5	TRBV28	TRBD1	TGTGCCAGCAGTCTGGACAGGGTAAGGGGCCATAGCAATCAGCCCCAGCATTTT	CASSLDRVRGHSNQPQHF
.	TRBJ2-1	TRBV27	.	TGTGCCAGCAGTCGAATTGGTGCCGGAACCTACAATGAGCAGTTCTTC	CASSRIGAGTYNEQFF
.	TRBJ1-4	TRBV10-3	.	TGTGCCATCAGTGAGGGACAGCCGAATGAAAAACTGTTTTTT	CAISEGQPNEKLFF
.	TRBJ1-1	TRBV28	.	TGTGCCAGCCGCGCCGGGACAATGAACACTGAAGCTTTCTTT	CASRAGTMNTEAFF
.	TRBJ2-3	TRBV12-3/TRBV12-4	.	TGTGCCAGCAGTTTGATTGGGGGAAGGAGCACAGATACGCAGTATTTT	CASSLIGGRSTDTQYF
.	TRBJ1-6	TRBV9	.	TGTGCCAGCAGCGTAGCGGGATTGGAAGGGAGCCCACCCCTCCACTTT	CASSVAGLEGSPPLHF
many	TRBJ1-2	TRBV30	.	TGTGCCTGGAGTGTACAAGCCTCCTATGGCTACACCTTC	CAWSVQASYGYTF
few	TRBJ1-5	TRBV3-1	.	TGTGCCAGCAGCCAAGAACAGGGCAATCAGCCCCAGCATTTT	CASSQEQGNQPQHF
.	TRBJ2-1	TRBV7-3	TRBD1	TGTGCCAGCAGCCCCCAGGGGGCCCGGTACAATGAGCAGTTCTTC	CASSPQGARYNEQFF
.	TRBJ1-1	TRBV4-3	.	TGCGCCAGCAGCCAAGACAGGGTCAGTTTGGACACTGAAGCTTTCTTT	CASSQDRVSLDTEAFF
many	TRBJ2-1	TRBV7-6	TRBD2	TGTGCCAGCAGCCCCGGAGTAGCGGGGGGGCGAGGCTACAATGAGCAGTTCTTC	CASSPGVAGGRGYNEQFF
few	TRBJ1-1	TRBV5-5	TRBD1	TGTGCCGGATCGACAGGGATGAACACTGAAGCTTTCTTT	CAGSTGMNTEAFF
few	TRBJ1-2	TRBV4-3	.	TGCGCCAGCAGCCAAGATTTGGGAGGGACCATTTATGGCTACACCTTC	CASSQDLGGTIYGYTF
.	TRBJ2-2	TRBV6-2/TRBV6-3	.	TGTGCCAGCAGTGGTACCAGCCGCACCGGGGAGCTGTTTTTT	CASSGTSRTGELFF
.	TRBJ2-1	TRBV7-2	TRBD2	TGTGCCAGCAGCTCCAGCGGGGGGGTGAGAGAGCAGTTCTTC	CASSSSGGVREQFF
many	TRBJ2-7	TRBV2	.	TGTGCCAGCAGGGGGGAGGGGACAGCCTCCTACGAGCAGTACTTC	CASRGEGTASYEQYF
.	TRBJ1-5	TRBV6-2/TRBV6-3	.	TGTGCCAGCAGTTACGGTGGGCCCCAGCATTTT	CASSYGGPQHF
many	TRBJ1-1	TRBV6-4	TRBD1	TGTGCCAGCAGAGACAGGGGAAACTTGGCTTTCTTT	CASRDRGNLAFF
many	TRBJ2-1	TRBV12-3/TRBV12-4	.	TGTGCCAGCAGCCTCGGGGTTCGTCAGTTCTTC	CASSLGVRQFF
.	TRBJ2-3	TRBV12-3/TRBV12-4	TRBD1	TGTGCCAGCGGATCCCCCCGAGGACAGGGTAGCACAGATACGCAGTATTTT	CASGSPRGQGSTDTQYF
few	TRBJ2-5	TRBV20-1	.	TGCAGTGCTAGAGTAGGCGGGGTGGGAGAGACCCAGTACTTC	CSARVGGVGETQYF
.	TRBJ2-1	TRBV4-3	.	TGCGCCAGCAGCCAAGCGTCCGGGGTTGTCGATGAGCAGTTCTTC	CASSQASGVVDEQFF
.	TRBJ2-7	TRBV6-6	TRBD2	TGTGCCAGCAATGGGAGCGGGGGGGTGAAGCAGTACTTC	CASNGSGGVKQYF
.	TRBJ2-7	TRBV5-1	TRBD1	TGCGCCAGCAGCTTCGCACAGGGGTACGAGCAGTACTTC	CASSFAQGYEQYF
many	TRBJ2-5	TRBV12-3/TRBV12-4	.	TGTGCCAGCAGTCGGAATCAGGGGAGGGAAGAGACCCAGTACTTC	CASSRNQGREETQYF
few	TRBJ2-1	TRBV20-1	TRBD2	TGCAGTGCCACCGAGCGGGGGGGCTTGCGTGAGCAGTTCTTC	CSATERGGLREQFF
.	TRBJ2-6	TRBV20-1	.	TGCAGTGCCCGAGGGTACGGGGCCTCTGGGGCCAACGTCCTGACTTTC	CSARGYGASGANVLTF
few	TRBJ2-3	TRBV5-1	.	TGCGCCAGCAGCTTGGATGCAGACACAGATACGCAGTATTTT	CASSLDADTDTQYF
many	TRBJ2-3	TRBV5-1	TRBD2	TGCGCCAGCAGCGTCATAGCGGGGGGAGATACGCAGTATTTT	CASSVIAGGDTQYF
.	TRBJ1-2	TRBV5-1	.	TGCGCCAGCAGCTTGGAGAGAGGGAACTATGGCTACACCTTC	CASSLERGNYGYTF
many	TRBJ2-1	TRBV4-3	.	TGCGCCAGCAGCCAAAGTGAGGGCCCGTACAATGAGCAGTTCTTC	CASSQSEGPYNEQFF
few	TRBJ1-5	TRBV27	.	TGTGCCAGCAGTTTAAGGTCCGTGAGTCAGCCCCAGCATTTT	CASSLRSVSQPQHF
.	TRBJ1-1	TRBV19	.	TGTGCCAGTAGTATACTTCTGAACACTGAAGCTTTCTTT	CASSILLNTEAFF
few	TRBJ1-5	TRBV28	.	TGTGCCAGCACCCGGGGGGTTAATCAGCCCCAGCATTTT	CASTRGVNQPQHF
.	TRBJ1-2	TRBV30	.	TGTGCCTGGAGTCTGTACGGTTCAAAGGGCTACACCTTC	CAWSLYGSKGYTF
few	TRBJ2-5	TRBV13	.	TGTGCCAGCAGCTCTCGGACGGCAGGAGAGACCCAGTACTTC	CASSSRTAGETQYF
few	TRBJ2-1	TRBV24-1	.	TGTGCCACCAGTGGCCCTCTTTCGGATGAGCAGTTCTTC	CATSGPLSDEQFF
many	TRBJ1-2	TRBV7-2	.	TGTGCCAGCAGCCTACGGGACCTTAACTATGGCTACACCTTC	CASSLRDLNYGYTF
few	TRBJ2-5	TRBV12-3/TRBV12-4	TRBD1	TGTGCCAGCAGTTTACGACAGGGAAAAGAGACCCAGTACTTC	CASSLRQGKETQYF
few	TRBJ1-1	TRBV20-1	.	TGCAGTGCCCGGGGCTTCAACCTGAACACTGAAGCTTTCTTT	CSARGFNLNTEAFF
few	TRBJ2-7	TRBV4-2	TRBD1	TGTGCCAGCAGCCAAGAGACAGGGGACGAGCAGTACTTC	CASSQETGDEQYF
many	TRBJ1-1	TRBV4-3	.	TGCGCCAGCAGCCAAGAAAGGACCACTGGAGCTTTCTTT	CASSQERTTGAFF
few	TRBJ2-5	TRBV7-2	.	TGTGCCAGCAGCTTGTCCCAGGGTCAGACCCAGTACTTC	CASSLSQGQTQYF
few	TRBJ2-5	TRBV2	TRBD2	TGTGCCAGCAGTGAAGCGCTTCGGGGCGGGGGAGAGACCCAGTACTTC	CASSEALRGGGETQYF
.	TRBJ2-3	TRBV5-1	.	TGCGCCAGCAGCCCGAGGGGTTCTAGCACAGATACGCAGTATTTT	CASSPRGSSTDTQYF
few	TRBJ2-2	TRBV5-1	.	TGCGCCAGCAGCTTTCTACAGTTGAACACCGGGGAGCTGTTTTTT	CASSFLQLNTGELFF
few	TRBJ1-2	TRBV29-1	.	TGCAGCGTTGAAGGGGGTCAGGAGGGGTTTAACTATGGCTACACCTTC	CSVEGGQEGFNYGYTF
.	TRBJ2-7	TRBV6-6	.	TGTGCCAGCAGTTATGAACAGGGTAGCGAGCAGTACTTC	CASSYEQGSEQYF
few	TRBJ2-7	TRBV7-9	.	TGTGCCAGCAGCTTACGCTTGGGCTCCTACGAGCAGTACTTC	CASSLRLGSYEQYF
.	TRBJ1-2	TRBV7-2	TRBD1	TGTGCCAGCAGCAACAGGGGGCAGGGCTATGGCTACACCTTC	CASSNRGQGYGYTF
few	TRBJ2-1	TRBV20-1	TRBD2	TGCAGTGCTCCGATGGGGGGGACGGATGAGCAGTTCTTC	CSAPMGGTDEQFF
many	TRBJ2-7	TRBV4-3	.	TGCGCCAGCAGCCGCGGACACGGGGACCGCTCCTACGAGCAGTACTTC	CASSRGHGDRSYEQYF
few	TRBJ2-5	TRBV27	.	TGTGCCAGCAGGGCTCTCTCGCAAGAGACCCAGTACTTC	CASRALSQETQYF
few	TRBJ2-7	TRBV20-1	.	TGCAGTGCAAGAAACAGGGATTACTCCTACGAGCAGTACTTC	CSARNRDYSYEQYF
few	TRBJ2-7	TRBV7-2	.	TGTGCCAGCAGCCAAGACCGCGCACTCTACGAGCAGTACTTC	CASSQDRALYEQYF